Listed below are T cell receptor beta chains from one sample, sequenced in a study of CD8+ T cells in alopecia areata. This table comes from immunoSEQ multiplex PCR, and its TCRdb copy is limited to in-frame clones, with some not included. Of approximately 130,000 clones listed, 47% are singletons. The sample taken for sequencing was NKG2D-low CD8+ T cells sorted from blood. All receptors derive from a human donor with alopecia areata. CDR3s include the opening cysteine and the closing phenylalanine or tryptophan.

TRBV28	TRBJ2-7	CASSTLGLEQYF
TRBV30	TRBJ2-2	CAWYSGTGRVGELFF
TRBV29-1	TRBJ2-6	CSVEETSHSGANVLTF
TRBV29-1	TRBJ2-7	CSVEAGGNYEQYF
TRBV28	TRBJ1-1	CASSTSGGSGTEAFF
TRBV29-1	TRBJ2-5	CSVEDPQRQETQYF
TRBV2	TRBJ2-5	CASSGIGSHF
TRBV4-1	TRBJ2-3	CASSQVLRTGKETDTQYF
TRBV7-9	TRBJ2-7	CASSPRAGRIYEQYF
TRBV7-9	TRBJ2-3	CASLPGGPETDTQYF
TRBV4-1	TRBJ1-1	CASSHKMVHGKAFF
TRBV29-1	TRBJ2-7	CSVEFQGGQYF
TRBV15	TRBJ2-1	CATSRAGTEPMVNEQFF
TRBV7-9	TRBJ2-3	CASSSVPDTQYF
TRBV2	TRBJ2-1	CASSDYGTEQFF
TRBV29-1	TRBJ1-4	CSVDTGKLFF
TRBV29-1	TRBJ2-2	CSVEGRRTGGEGGELFF
TRBV5-1	TRBJ2-5	CASSLNGAGQETQYF